Below, 5 T cell receptor beta chains from the same sample are listed, as sequenced in a study of human T cells and chemical hapten exposure. The time point denotes: pre-sensitization, week 0. The treatment is: therapeutic diphenylcyclopropenone sensitization with weekly scalp DPC. MiXCR, applied by TCRdb to the RACE reads, yields one record per CDR3 protein. The table includes roughly 88,000 distinct CDR3 sequences, 8% to 10% detected once. Sequences were derived from whole blood, sampled in connection with sensitization to the hapten diphenylcyclopropenone (DPC). The receptors come from a woman between 40 and 55 years old with alopecia areata. Some clones in this sample may be carry-over from other donors' samples.

This clonotype was observed many times. The chain uses TRBV6-5 and TRBJ1-1; D possibly corresponds to TRBD1 (6 bases). Germline V gene lookup returns CDR1 MNHEY and CDR2 SVGAGI. With 2 bases removed from V and 11 bases from J, the gap between germline ends came to 18 bases. The CDR3 totals 14 residues. This CDR3 reads CASSYTNIQGWAFF. The CDR3 region has the DNA TGTGCCAGCAGTTACACCAACATACAGGGCTGGGCTTTCTTT.

This clonotype was detected many times. The rearrangement links TRBV19 to TRBJ1-5, with D possibly matching TRBD1 (6 bases). Germline V gene data show CDR1 as LNHDA and CDR2 as SQIVND (reference sequence). The V end was cut by 6 bases, the J end by 5 bases, with 11 bases between. The CDR3 covers 13 residues. CDR3 nucleotide sequence: TGTGCCAGTAGAGTCAGGGGAGATCAGCCCCAGCATTTT. This codes for CASRVRGDQPQHF. The variable domain in full, completed from reference TRBV19 and TRBJ1-5, reads DGGITQSPKYLFRKEGQNVTLSCEQNLNHDAMYWYRQDPGQGLRLIYYSQIVNDFQKGDIAEGYSVSREKKESFPLTVTSAQKNPTAFYLCASRVRGDQPQHFGDGTRLSIL.

This clonotype was counted between two and nine times. This chain connects TRBV28 to TRBJ2-1, with TRBD1 matching over 10 bases. The germline CDR1 and CDR2 sequences are MDHEN and SYDVKM. This CDR3 region has 17 residues. The trim removed 6 bases at V and 10 bases at J, leaving 18 bases unmatched. The CDR3 sequence is CASRTYDRGPAGWEQFF. As DNA, the CDR3 is TGTGCCAGCAGGACCTACGACAGGGGGCCCGCCGGATGGGAGCAGTTCTTC.

CDR3 residues: CASRRGSVSDTQYF. Here the CDR3 DNA reads TGTGCCAGCAGGAGGGGGAGTGTTTCAGATACGCAGTATTTT. V gene TRBV5-6 combines with J gene TRBJ2-3; tentatively, D is TRBD1 (6 bases). The CDR3 covers 14 residues. V was pared by 5 bases and J by 4 bases, with 14 bases between. Looked up from germline, CDR1 is SGHDT and CDR2 is YYEEEE.

This clonotype was detected only a few times. The chain uses TRBV20-1 and TRBJ1-5; maybe TRBD1 (5 bases). The germline V gene has CDR1 DFQATT and CDR2 SNEGSKA (reference sequence). V was trimmed by 2 bases and J by 5 bases, leaving 13 bases between them. The CDR3 runs 14 residues. The chain's CDR3 is CSARSVGVDQPQHF. DNA of the CDR3: TGCAGTGCTAGAAGCGTAGGGGTGGATCAGCCCCAGCATTTT.